This T cell receptor beta chain was identified in a study of glioma-infiltrating T cells after dendritic cell vaccination. The study's findings and limits: Longer survival after dendritic cell vaccination followed higher pretreatment TIL content.

The assay was immunoSEQ multiplex PCR, and TCRdb's table has in-frame clones only and misses some. Here the sample spans 50,000 to 80,000 clones, around 83% being singletons. As regards this clone: The antigen is not known.

The CDR3 consists of 13 residues. V was pared by 6 bases and J by 7 bases, with 12 bases between. The germline V gene has CDR1 MNHNY and CDR2 SVGAGI (reference sequence). The sample in question was blood, obtained before dendritic cell vaccination. The chain carries TRBV6-6 and TRBJ2-2; maybe TRBD1 (6 bases). This TCR was recovered from a human donor with glioblastoma. CDR3 amino acids: CASRLTGNGELFF. In DNA, the CDR3 is TGTGCCAGCAGGCTTACAGGGAACGGGGAGCTGTTTTTT.